Following are 22 T cell receptor beta chains from one sample sequenced in a study of Graves' ophthalmopathy and Graves' hyperthyroidism. Beta-chain TCR CDR3 regions were amplified from RNA transcripts. In the first round, RT-PCR was carried out with HTBI primers, and a multiplex PCR formed the second round. One entry per CDR3 protein, called by TCRdb with MiXCR from the multiplex PCR reads. There are some 360,000 distinct CDR3 sequences in the sample; 17% occur only once, and roughly 2.3% lies in the top ten. Sequencing was carried out using peripheral blood. The receptors here all came from an adult woman with stable Graves' hyperthyroidism.

This chain connects TRBV7-2 to TRBJ1-1; D is unresolved. The CDR3 covers 15 residues. V lost 6 bases to trimming and J lost 0 bases, with 14 bases between them. Germline-derived CDR1 and CDR2 are SGHTA and FQGNSA. DNA of the CDR3: TGTGCCAGCAGTTACACGGTAAGAGTGAACACTGAAGCTTTCTTT. It encodes CASSYTVRVNTEAFF.

This clonotype came up many times. This chain connects TRBV5-1 to TRBJ2-5; TRBD2 matches 9 bases. The CDR3 totals 16 residues. Germline CDR1 reads SGHRS; CDR2 reads YFSETQ. After removal of 4 bases from V and 1 base from J, the junction contained 8 bases not matched to a gene. The CDR3 is CASSPEASGTQETQYF. In nucleotides, the CDR3 is TGCGCCAGCAGCCCGGAGGCTAGCGGGACCCAAGAGACCCAGTACTTC.

The chain links TRBV20-1 to TRBJ2-5; TRBD2 agrees at 10 bases. The trim removed 6 bases at V and 4 bases at J, leaving 14 bases unmatched. This CDR3 comprises 16 residues. CDR1 is DFQATT and CDR2 is SNEGSKA in the germline V gene (reference sequence). CDR3: CSATSGRAGGPETQYF. The CDR3 nucleotides are TGCAGTGCGACGTCCGGTCGAGCGGGGGGGCCAGAGACCCAGTACTTC.

This chain uses TRBV2 with TRBJ2-7; tentative D call: TRBD1 (5 bases). The CDR3 is 17 residues long. The germline V gene has CDR1 SNHLY and CDR2 FYNNEI. Between the trimmed V and J ends, which lost 4 bases and 2 bases, there was a span of 21 bases. DNA for the CDR3: TGTGCCAGCAGTGGAAGCTCCCTCGACACAGGTCCCTACGAGCAGTACGTC. It encodes CASSGSSLDTGPYEQYV.

This clonotype came up many times. The genes are TRBV10-2 and TRBJ1-1, with D perhaps matching TRBD1 (5 bases). CDR3 size: 16 residues. Germline CDR1 reads WSHSY; CDR2 reads SAAADI. Trimming removed 0 bases at V and 3 bases at J, with 14 bases between. The CDR3 loop reads CASSESFVRDYTEAFF. In DNA form, the CDR3 reads TGCGCCAGCAGTGAGTCGTTTGTCAGGGACTACACTGAAGCTTTCTTT.

This clonotype has ten or more counts. The V and J genes are TRBV5-5 and TRBJ2-5, with TRBD2 identical over 7 bases. CDR1 SGHKS and CDR2 YYEKEE come from the germline V gene (reference sequence). Trimming took 0 bases from V and 4 from J; bases not matched to a gene: 3. This CDR3 has 14 residues. CDR3 sequence: CASSLEGRAETQYF. CDR3 in DNA: TGTGCCAGCAGCTTGGAGGGGAGGGCAGAGACCCAGTACTTC.

The sample holds many counts of this clonotype. The chain combines TRBV28 with TRBJ1-5, with TRBD1 identical over 12 bases. The germline V gene has CDR1 MDHEN and CDR2 SYDVKM. V lost 5 bases, J lost 9 bases, and 8 bases stayed unmatched. This CDR3 is 15 amino acids long. CDR3 bases: TGTGCCAGCAGTCTTGGGACAGGGGGCGGGGGGCCCCAGCATTTT. Translating it yields CASSLGTGGGGPQHF.

This clonotype was seen many times. This chain uses TRBV7-3 with TRBJ2-7, with D perhaps matching TRBD2 (6 bases). The CDR3 has 17 amino acids. The germline CDR1 and CDR2 sequences are SGHTA and FQGTGA. The V end lost 5 bases, the J end lost 3 bases, and 23 bases lay between the germline ends. CDR3 sequence: CASSPSEWEIPNYEQYF. The CDR3 nucleotides are TGTGCCAGCAGCCCTAGCGAGTGGGAAATACCAAACTACGAGCAGTACTTC.

This clonotype was detected many times. The gene calls are TRBV29-1 and TRBJ1-1; no definite D call. CDR1 is SQVTM and CDR2 is ANQGSEA in the germline V gene. This CDR3 has 12 residues. Trimming shortened V by 4 bases and J by 3 bases, and 9 bases separated the two germline ends. For the CDR3, the DNA is TGCAGCGTTGTGGTGGGTTACACTGAAGCTTTCTTT. Residues: CSVVVGYTEAFF.

In DNA form, the CDR3 reads TGTGCCAGCAGGTTACTGGGAACGAACACCGGGGAGCTGTTTTTT. Amino acid sequence: CASRLLGTNTGELFF. This sequence joins TRBV6-5 and TRBJ2-2; D remains unclear. Looked up from germline, CDR1 is MNHEY and CDR2 is SVGAGI. The CDR3 totals 15 residues. Trimming took 6 bases from V and 0 from J, leaving 11 bases between them.

This clonotype was recorded at least ten times. V gene TRBV15 combines with J gene TRBJ1-2; TRBD1 might be the D (6 bases). Germline V gene sequence: CDR1 LNHNV, CDR2 YYDKDF (reference sequence). The length of the CDR3 is 13 residues. With 5 bases removed from V and 5 bases from J, the gap between germline ends came to 12 bases. The CDR3 loop is CATSPDRLYGYTF. In DNA form, the CDR3 reads TGTGCCACCAGCCCTGACAGGCTTTATGGCTACACCTTC.

Many counts were recorded for this clonotype. The chain carries TRBV6-2 or TRBV6-3 and TRBJ2-2; 7 positions agree with TRBD1. This CDR3 contains 15 residues. The germline V gene has CDR1 MNHEY and CDR2 SVGEGT. V was pared by 4 bases and J by 2 bases, with 4 bases of the junction left unmatched. The CDR3 reads CASSWGQLNTGELFF. The CDR3 bases are TGTGCCAGCAGTTGGGGACAGCTTAACACCGGGGAGCTGTTTTTT.

In its sample, this clonotype was seen many times. The chain recombines TRBV7-8 with TRBJ1-5; no definite D call. The CDR3 totals 15 residues. Trimming pared 5 bases from V and 0 bases from J, leaving 11 bases between. Germline V CDR1 and CDR2: SGHVS, FQNEAQ. The DNA for the CDR3 is TGTGCCAGCAGCCTAAGTCAGGTTAGCAATCAGCCCCAGCATTTT. It translates to CASSLSQVSNQPQHF.

This clonotype came up many times. The chain uses TRBV28 and TRBJ1-2, with D unresolved. V shed 3 bases and J shed 7 bases, with 12 bases lying between them. CDR3 size: 13 residues. Germline values: CDR1 MDHEN, CDR2 SYDVKM. CDR3 DNA sequence: TGTGCCAGCAGTTTTACCCAGGTTGGTGGCTACACCTTC. Translating it yields CASSFTQVGGYTF.

The rearrangement links TRBV27 to TRBJ1-1; D may be TRBD1 (5 bases). The germline V and J ends were trimmed by 3 bases and 3 bases, with 20 bases remaining between them. Germline-derived CDR1 and CDR2 are MNHEY and SMNVEV (reference sequence). CDR3 length: 17 residues. The DNA for the CDR3 is TGTGCCAGCAGTTTGGGCACCGAGGCAGGGTGGCACACTGAAGCTTTCTTT. Amino acid sequence: CASSLGTEAGWHTEAFF.

Many counts were recorded for this clonotype. This chain uses TRBV27 with TRBJ1-5; perhaps TRBD1 as D (5 bases). The length of the CDR3 is 14 residues. V shed 6 bases and J shed 6 bases, with 15 bases lying between them. Germline assignment: CDR1 MNHEY and CDR2 SMNVEV (reference sequence). CDR3 in amino acids: CASRNHGTIQPQHF. In DNA form, the CDR3 reads TGTGCCAGCAGGAACCACGGGACGATTCAGCCCCAGCATTTT.

The V call is TRBV29-1, the J call TRBJ1-2; D remains unclear. The CDR3 has 15 residues. Trimming shortened V by 0 bases and J by 4 bases, and 15 bases separated the two germline ends. The germline V gene has CDR1 SQVTM and CDR2 ANQGSEA. CDR3 sequence (DNA): TGCAGCGTTGAAGATGTAAAGGACTCAAGCTATGGCTACACCTTC. Its protein is CSVEDVKDSSYGYTF.

This clonotype occurred many times. The V call is TRBV19, the J call TRBJ1-1; D call uncertain. With 2 bases removed from V and 4 bases from J, the gap between germline ends came to 14 bases. Germline V lookup: CDR1 LNHDA, CDR2 SQIVND (reference sequence). CDR3 length: 15 amino acids. The CDR3 reads CASSIMASETTEAFF. Here the CDR3 DNA reads TGTGCCAGTAGTATAATGGCGTCCGAGACCACTGAAGCTTTCTTT.

The chain is built from TRBV13 and TRBJ2-7; 9 bases fit TRBD2. The CDR3 loop spans 15 amino acids. CDR1 PRHDT and CDR2 FYEKMQ come from the germline V gene (reference sequence). The J segment lost 1 base and the V segment lost 5 bases, leaving 6 bases of the junction unmatched. The CDR3 loop is CASSAGTSISYEQYF. CDR3 coding DNA: TGTGCCAGCAGCGCCGGGACTAGCATTTCCTACGAGCAGTACTTC.

Ten or more counts support this clonotype. The chain is built from TRBV28 and TRBJ1-2, with a tentative D call TRBD1 (5 bases). The CDR3 length is 14 residues. The V end was cut by 11 bases, the J end by 5 bases, with 21 bases between. Germline V gives CDR1 MDHEN, CDR2 SYDVKM. The CDR3 DNA reads as TGTGCCTATCAACGGGCAGGCGGGACGTATGGCTACACCTTC. This translates into CAYQRAGGTYGYTF.

As for this clonotype: With a much larger clone just one base away, this may be a read error. V is TRBV9 and J is TRBJ2-5, with D possibly TRBD1 on 6 matching bases. Trimming shortened V by 4 bases and J by 4 bases, and 20 bases separated the two germline ends. The CDR3 extends over 16 amino acids. CDR1 and CDR2 from the germline V gene are SGDLS and YYNGEE. CDR3 bases: TGTGCCAGCAGCATAGATGGGACACCTGGGGGAGAGACCCAGTACTTC. Protein sequence: CASSIDGTPGGETQYF.

The CDR3 sequence: CASSYSSRLDTQYF. In DNA, the CDR3 is TGTGCCAGCAGTTACTCGTCCAGGCTAGATACGCAGTATTTT. The chain combines TRBV6-2 or TRBV6-3 with TRBJ2-3, with no clear D. Deletions cut 0 bases from V and 5 bases from J, with 9 bases between. The CDR3 extends over 14 amino acids. Germline assignment: CDR1 MNHEY and CDR2 SVGEGT.